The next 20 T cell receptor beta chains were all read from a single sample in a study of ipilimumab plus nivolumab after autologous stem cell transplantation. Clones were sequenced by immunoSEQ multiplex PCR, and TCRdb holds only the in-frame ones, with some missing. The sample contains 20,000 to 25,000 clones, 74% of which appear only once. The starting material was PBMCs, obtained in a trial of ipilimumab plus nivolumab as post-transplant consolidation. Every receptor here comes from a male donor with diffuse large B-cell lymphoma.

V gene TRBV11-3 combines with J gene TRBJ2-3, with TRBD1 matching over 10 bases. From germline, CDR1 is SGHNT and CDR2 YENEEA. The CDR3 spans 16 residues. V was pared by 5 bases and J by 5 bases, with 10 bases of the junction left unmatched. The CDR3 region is CASSIGQGVVIDTQYF. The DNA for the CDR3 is TGTGCCAGCAGCATCGGACAGGGGGTAGTGATAGATACGCAGTATTTT.

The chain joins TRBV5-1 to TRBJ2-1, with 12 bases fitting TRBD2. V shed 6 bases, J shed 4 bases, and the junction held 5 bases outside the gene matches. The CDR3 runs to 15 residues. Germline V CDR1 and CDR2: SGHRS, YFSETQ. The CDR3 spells CASNIGTSGYNEQFF. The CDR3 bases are TGCGCCAGCAATATAGGGACTAGCGGGTACAATGAGCAGTTCTTC.

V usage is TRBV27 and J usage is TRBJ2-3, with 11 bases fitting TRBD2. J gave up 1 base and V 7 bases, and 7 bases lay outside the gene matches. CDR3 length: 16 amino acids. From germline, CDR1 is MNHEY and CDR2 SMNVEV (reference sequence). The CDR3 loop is CASTKLAGVGTDTQYF. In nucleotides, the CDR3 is TGTGCCAGCACCAAACTAGCGGGAGTGGGCACAGATACGCAGTATTTT.

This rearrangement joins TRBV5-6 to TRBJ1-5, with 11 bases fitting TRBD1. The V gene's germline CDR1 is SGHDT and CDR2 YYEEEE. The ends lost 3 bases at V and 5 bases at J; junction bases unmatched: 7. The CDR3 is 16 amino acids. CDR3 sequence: CASSSAGQGGDQPQHF. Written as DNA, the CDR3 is TGTGCCAGCAGCTCAGCGGGACAGGGGGGGGATCAGCCCCAGCATTTT.

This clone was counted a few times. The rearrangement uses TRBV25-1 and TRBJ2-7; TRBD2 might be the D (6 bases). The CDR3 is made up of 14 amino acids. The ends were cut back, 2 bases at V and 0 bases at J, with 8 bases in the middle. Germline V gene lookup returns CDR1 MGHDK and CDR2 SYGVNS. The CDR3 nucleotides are TGTGCCAGCAGTGAACGCGGGGCCTCCTACGAGCAGTACTTC. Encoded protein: CASSERGASYEQYF.

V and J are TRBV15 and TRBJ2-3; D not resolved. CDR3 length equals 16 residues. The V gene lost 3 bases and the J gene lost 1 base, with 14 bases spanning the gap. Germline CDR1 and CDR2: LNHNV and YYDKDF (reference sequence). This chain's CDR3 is CATSRALGSGTDTQYF. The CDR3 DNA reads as TGTGCCACCAGCAGGGCCCTAGGGTCGGGCACAGATACGCAGTATTTT.

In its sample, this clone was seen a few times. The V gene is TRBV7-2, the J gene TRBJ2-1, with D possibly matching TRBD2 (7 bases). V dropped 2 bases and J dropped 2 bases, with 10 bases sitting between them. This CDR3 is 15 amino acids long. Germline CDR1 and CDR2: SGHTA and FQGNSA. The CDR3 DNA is TGTGCCAGCAGCTTATTCGGGGGGCCCTACAATGAGCAGTTCTTC. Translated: CASSLFGGPYNEQFF.

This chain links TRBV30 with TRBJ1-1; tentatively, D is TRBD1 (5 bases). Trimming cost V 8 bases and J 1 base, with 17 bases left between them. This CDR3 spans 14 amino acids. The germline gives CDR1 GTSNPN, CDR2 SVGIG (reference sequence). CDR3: CAASSRVGNTEAFF. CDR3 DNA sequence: TGTGCCGCATCATCCAGGGTCGGGAACACTGAAGCTTTCTTT.

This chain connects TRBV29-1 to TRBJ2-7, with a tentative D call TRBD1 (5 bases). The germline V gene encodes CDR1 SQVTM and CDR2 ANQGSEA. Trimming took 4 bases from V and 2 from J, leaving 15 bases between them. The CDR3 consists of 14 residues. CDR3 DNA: TGCAGCGTTGGAGTCTTCCTCAGGGCCTACGAGCAGTACTTC. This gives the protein CSVGVFLRAYEQYF.

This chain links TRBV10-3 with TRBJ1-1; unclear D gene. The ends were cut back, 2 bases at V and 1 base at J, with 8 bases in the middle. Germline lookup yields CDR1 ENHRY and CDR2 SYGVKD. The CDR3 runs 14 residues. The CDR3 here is CAISEPVRNTEAFF. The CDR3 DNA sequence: TGTGCCATCAGTGAGCCCGTTCGGAACACTGAAGCTTTCTTT.

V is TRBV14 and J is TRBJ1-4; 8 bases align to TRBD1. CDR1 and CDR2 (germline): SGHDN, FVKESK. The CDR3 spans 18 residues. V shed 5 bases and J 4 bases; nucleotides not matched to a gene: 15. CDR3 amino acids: CASSIRQGFNYGNEKLFF. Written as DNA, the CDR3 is TGTGCCAGCAGCATCCGACAGGGGTTCAACTATGGTAATGAAAAACTGTTTTTT.

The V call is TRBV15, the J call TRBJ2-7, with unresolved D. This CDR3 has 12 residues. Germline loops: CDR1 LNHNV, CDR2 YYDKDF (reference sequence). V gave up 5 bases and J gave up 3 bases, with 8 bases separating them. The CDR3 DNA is TGTGCCACCAGCCCCGATGGCTACGAGCAGTACTTC. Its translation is CATSPDGYEQYF.

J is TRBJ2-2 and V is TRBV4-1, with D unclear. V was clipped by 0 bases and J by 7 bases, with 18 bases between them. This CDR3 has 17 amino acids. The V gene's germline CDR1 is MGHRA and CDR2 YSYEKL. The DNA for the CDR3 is TGCGCCAGCAGCCAAGATCTAGGTGCGGCTGGGGACGGGGAGCTGTTTTTT. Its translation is CASSQDLGAAGDGELFF.

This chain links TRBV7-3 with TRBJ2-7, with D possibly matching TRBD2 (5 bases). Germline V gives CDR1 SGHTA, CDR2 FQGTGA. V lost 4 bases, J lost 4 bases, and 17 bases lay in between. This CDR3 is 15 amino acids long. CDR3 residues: CASSSGPPPGYEQYF. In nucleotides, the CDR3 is TGTGCCAGCAGCTCCGGCCCCCCCCCGGGATACGAGCAGTACTTC.

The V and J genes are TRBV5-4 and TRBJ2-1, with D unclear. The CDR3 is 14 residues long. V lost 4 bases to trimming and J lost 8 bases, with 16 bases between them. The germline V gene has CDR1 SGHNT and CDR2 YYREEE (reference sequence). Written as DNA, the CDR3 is TGTGCCAGCAGCCTGAGAGTAAGTGGTGATGAGCAGTTCTTC. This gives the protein CASSLRVSGDEQFF.

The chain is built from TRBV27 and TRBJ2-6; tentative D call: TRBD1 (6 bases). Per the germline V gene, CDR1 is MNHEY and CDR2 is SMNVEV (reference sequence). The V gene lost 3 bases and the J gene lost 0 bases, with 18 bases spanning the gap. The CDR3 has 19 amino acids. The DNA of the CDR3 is TGTGCCAGCAGTTTGAGAGGAAGGCAGGGGCACTCTGGGGCCAACGTCCTGACTTTC. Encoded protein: CASSLRGRQGHSGANVLTF. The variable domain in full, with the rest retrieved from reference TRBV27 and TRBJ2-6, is EAQVTQNPRYLITVTGKKLTVTCSQNMNHEYMSWYRQDPGLGLRQIYYSMNVEVTDKGDVPEGYKVSRKEKRNFPLILESPSPNQTSLYFCASSLRGRQGHSGANVLTFGAGSRLTVL.

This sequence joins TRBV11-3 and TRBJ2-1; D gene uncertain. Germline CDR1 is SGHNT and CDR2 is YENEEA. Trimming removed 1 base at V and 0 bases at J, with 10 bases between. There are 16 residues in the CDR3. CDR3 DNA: TGTGCCAGCAGCTTAGCGTGGCGAAGCTCCTACAATGAGCAGTTCTTC. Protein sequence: CASSLAWRSSYNEQFF.

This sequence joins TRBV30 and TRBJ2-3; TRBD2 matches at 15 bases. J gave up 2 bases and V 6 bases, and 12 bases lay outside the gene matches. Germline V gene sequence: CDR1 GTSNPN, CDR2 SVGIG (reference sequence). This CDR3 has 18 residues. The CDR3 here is CACPASGTSGGYTDTQYF. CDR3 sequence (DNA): TGTGCCTGCCCCGCCTCCGGGACTAGCGGGGGGTACACAGATACGCAGTATTTT. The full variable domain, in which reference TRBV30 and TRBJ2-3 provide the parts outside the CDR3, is SQTIHQWPATLVQPVGSPLSLECTVEGTSNPNLYWYRQAAGRGLQLLFYSVGIGQISSEVPQNLSASRPQDRQFILSSKKLLLSDSGFYLCACPASGTSGGYTDTQYFGPGTRLTVL.

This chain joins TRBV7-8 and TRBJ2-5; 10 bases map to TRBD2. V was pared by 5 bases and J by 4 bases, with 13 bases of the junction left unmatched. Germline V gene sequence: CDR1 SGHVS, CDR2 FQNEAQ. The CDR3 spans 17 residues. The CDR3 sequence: CASSPRSSSGGGETQYF. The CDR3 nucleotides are TGTGCCAGCAGCCCCCGATCGTCTAGCGGGGGAGGAGAGACCCAGTACTTC.

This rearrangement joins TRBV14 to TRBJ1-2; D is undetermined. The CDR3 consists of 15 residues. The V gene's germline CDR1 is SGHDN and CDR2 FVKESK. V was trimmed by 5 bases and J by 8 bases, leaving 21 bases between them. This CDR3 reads CASSDTGHGLVGYTF. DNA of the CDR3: TGTGCCAGCAGCGATACGGGCCATGGCCTAGTAGGCTACACCTTC.